Listed here is a single T cell receptor (beta chain). This CDR3 is built from 12 residues. V dropped 7 bases and J dropped 6 bases, with 12 bases sitting between them. Germline lookup yields CDR1 SNHLY and CDR2 FYNNEI. The sample comes from a study of blood T cell repertoires in COVID-19. At the level of the study: COVID-19 samples, acute and convalescent, were from the United States, Italy and Spain. The cDNA or gDNA used as material had been derived from T cells, B-cell-depleted T cells, or PBMCs.

In the authors' workflow: Nucleated cell counts were estimated from reference gene primer amplification. TCRdb's table, derived via immunoSEQ multiplex PCR, lists solely in-frame clones and lacks some. The V and J calls and clone size come from that table; D and trimming were worked out from the DNA. The sample carries about 240,000 clones, roughly four fifths recorded once. Sequenced material: peripheral blood. This receptor was identified in a woman older than 75 with acute or convalescent COVID-19. The chain joins TRBV2 to TRBJ2-5, with a weak D call TRBD2 (6 bases). CDR3 amino acids: CASTVSGQTQYF. For the CDR3, the DNA is TGTGCCAGCACCGTTAGCGGCCAGACCCAGTACTTC.